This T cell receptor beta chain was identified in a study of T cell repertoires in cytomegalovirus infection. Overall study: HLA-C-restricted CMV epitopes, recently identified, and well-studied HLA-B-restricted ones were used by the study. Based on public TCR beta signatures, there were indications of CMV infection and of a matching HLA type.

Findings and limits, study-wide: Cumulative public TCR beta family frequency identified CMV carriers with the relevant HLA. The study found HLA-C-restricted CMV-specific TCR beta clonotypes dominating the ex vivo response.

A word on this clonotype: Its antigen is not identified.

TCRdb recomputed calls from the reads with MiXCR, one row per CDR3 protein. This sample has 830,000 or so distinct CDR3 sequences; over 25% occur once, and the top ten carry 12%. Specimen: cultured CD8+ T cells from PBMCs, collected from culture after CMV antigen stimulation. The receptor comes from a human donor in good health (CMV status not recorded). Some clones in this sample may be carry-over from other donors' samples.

CDR3 sequence (DNA): TGCGCCAGCAGCCCCTGGAGCGATAGCAATCAGCCCCAGCATTTT. Encoded protein: CASSPWSDSNQPQHF. The chain links TRBV4-1 to TRBJ1-5; D is undetermined. CDR3 size: 15 residues. Per the germline V gene, CDR1 is MGHRA and CDR2 is YSYEKL. The V gene lost 4 bases and the J gene lost 0 bases, with 10 bases spanning the gap.